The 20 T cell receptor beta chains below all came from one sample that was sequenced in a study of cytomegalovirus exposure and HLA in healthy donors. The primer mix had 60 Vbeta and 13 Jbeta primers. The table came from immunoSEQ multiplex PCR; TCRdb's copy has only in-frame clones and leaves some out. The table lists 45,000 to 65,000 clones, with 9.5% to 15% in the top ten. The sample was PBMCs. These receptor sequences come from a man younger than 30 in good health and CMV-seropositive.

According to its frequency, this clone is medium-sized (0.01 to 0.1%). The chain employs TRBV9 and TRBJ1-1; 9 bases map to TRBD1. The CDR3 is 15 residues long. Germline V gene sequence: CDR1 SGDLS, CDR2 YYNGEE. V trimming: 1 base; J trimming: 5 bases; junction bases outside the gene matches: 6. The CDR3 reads CASSVSAGTGTEAFF. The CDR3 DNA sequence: TGTGCCAGCAGCGTATCTGCCGGGACAGGGACTGAAGCTTTCTTT.

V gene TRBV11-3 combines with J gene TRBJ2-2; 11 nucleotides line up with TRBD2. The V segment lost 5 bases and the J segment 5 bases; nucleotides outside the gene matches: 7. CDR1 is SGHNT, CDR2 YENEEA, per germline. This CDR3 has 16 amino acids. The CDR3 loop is CASSKLAGADTGELFF. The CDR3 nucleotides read TGTGCCAGCAGCAAACTAGCGGGAGCTGATACCGGGGAGCTGTTTTTT.

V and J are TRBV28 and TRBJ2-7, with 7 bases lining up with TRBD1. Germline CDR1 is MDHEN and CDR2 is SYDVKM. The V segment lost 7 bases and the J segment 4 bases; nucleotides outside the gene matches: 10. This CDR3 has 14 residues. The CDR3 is CASISRDRGYEQYF. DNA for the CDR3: TGTGCCAGCATTTCCCGGGACAGAGGATACGAGCAGTACTTC.

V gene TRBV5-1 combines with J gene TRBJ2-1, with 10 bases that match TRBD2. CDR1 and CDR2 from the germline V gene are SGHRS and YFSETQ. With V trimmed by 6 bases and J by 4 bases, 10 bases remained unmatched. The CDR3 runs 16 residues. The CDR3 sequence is CASKPSGGEIYNEQFF. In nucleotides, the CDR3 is TGCGCCAGCAAACCTAGCGGGGGCGAGATATACAATGAGCAGTTCTTC.

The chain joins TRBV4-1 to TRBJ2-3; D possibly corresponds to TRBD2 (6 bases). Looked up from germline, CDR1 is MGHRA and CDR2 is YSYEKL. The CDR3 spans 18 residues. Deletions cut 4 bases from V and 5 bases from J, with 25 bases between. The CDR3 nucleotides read TGCGCCAGCAGCCCGTCGGCCCGGGACTCCCTACGGAGAGATACGCAGTATTTT. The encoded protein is CASSPSARDSLRRDTQYF.

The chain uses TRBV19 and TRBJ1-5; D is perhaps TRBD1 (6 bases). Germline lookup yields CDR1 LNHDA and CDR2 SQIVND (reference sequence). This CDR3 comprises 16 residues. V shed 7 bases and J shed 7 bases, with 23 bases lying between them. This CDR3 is CASTLNRGGENQPQHF. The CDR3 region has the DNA TGTGCCAGTACCCTAAATAGAGGGGGGGAAAACCAGCCCCAGCATTTT.

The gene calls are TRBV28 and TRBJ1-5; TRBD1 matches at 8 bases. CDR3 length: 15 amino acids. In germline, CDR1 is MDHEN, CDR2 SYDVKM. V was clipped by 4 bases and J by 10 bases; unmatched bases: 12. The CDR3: CASSSPQGAANPQHF. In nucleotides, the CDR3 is TGTGCCAGCAGTTCCCCCCAGGGGGCTGCTAATCCCCAGCATTTT.

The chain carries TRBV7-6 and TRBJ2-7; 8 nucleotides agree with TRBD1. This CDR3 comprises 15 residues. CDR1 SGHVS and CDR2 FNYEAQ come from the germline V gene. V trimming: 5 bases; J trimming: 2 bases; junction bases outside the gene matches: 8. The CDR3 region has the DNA TGTGCCAGCAGCCTCGACAGGGGCGTCACCTACGAGCAGTACTTC. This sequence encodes CASSLDRGVTYEQYF. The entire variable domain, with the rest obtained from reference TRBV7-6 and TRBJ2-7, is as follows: GAGVSQSPRYKVTKRGQDVALRCDPISGHVSLYWYRQALGQGPEFLTYFNYEAQQDKSGLPNDRFSAERPEGSISTLTIQRTEQRDSAMYRCASSLDRGVTYEQYFGPGTRLTVT.

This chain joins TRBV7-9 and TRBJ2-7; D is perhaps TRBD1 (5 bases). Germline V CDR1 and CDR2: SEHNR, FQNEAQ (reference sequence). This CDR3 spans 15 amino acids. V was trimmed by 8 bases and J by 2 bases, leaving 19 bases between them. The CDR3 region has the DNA TGTGCCAGCCATTCCGCGATTAGGGGAACCTACGAGCAGTACTTC. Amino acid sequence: CASHSAIRGTYEQYF.

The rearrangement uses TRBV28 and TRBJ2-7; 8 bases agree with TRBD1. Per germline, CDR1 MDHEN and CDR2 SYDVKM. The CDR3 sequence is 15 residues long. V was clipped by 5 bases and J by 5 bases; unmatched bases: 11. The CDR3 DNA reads TGTGCCAGCAGTGGAATCGACAGGGGACGAGACGAGCAGTACTTC. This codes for CASSGIDRGRDEQYF.

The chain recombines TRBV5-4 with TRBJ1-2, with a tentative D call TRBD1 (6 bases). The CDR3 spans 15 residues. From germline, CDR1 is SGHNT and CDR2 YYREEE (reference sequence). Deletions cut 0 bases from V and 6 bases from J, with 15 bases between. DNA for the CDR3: TGTGCCAGCAGCTTGGGGCGGCGGGCAGGGGATGGCTACACCTTC. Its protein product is CASSLGRRAGDGYTF.

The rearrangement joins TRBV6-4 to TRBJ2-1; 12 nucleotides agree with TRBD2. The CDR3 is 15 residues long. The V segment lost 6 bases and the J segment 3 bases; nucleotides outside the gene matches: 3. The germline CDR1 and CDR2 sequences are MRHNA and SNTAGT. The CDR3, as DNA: TGTGCCAGCAGCAGACTAGCGGGAGACTACAATGAGCAGTTCTTC. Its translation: CASSRLAGDYNEQFF.

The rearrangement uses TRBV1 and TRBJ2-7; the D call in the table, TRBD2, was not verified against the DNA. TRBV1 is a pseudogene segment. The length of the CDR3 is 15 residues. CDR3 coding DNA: TGCACCAGCAGCCAAGATCCCAGCGTTCCCTACGAGCAGTACTTC. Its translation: CTSSQDPSVPYEQYF.

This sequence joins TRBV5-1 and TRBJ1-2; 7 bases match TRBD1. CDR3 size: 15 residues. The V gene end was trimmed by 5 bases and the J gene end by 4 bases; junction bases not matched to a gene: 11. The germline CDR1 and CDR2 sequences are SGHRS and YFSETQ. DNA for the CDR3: TGCGCCAGCAGTTCTGGGACAGCCTCGGCCTATGGCTACACCTTC. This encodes CASSSGTASAYGYTF. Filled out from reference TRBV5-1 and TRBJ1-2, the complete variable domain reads KAGVTQTPRYLIKTRGQQVTLSCSPISGHRSVSWYQQTPGQGLQFLFEYFSETQRNKGNFPGRFSGRQFSNSRSEMNVSTLELGDSALYLCASSSGTASAYGYTFGSGTRLTVV.

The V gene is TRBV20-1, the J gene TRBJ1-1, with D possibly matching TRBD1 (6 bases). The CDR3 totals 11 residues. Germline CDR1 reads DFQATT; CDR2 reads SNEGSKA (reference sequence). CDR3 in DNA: TGCCGCCAGGGGATCGGCACTGAAGCTTTCTTT. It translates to CRQGIGTEAFF.

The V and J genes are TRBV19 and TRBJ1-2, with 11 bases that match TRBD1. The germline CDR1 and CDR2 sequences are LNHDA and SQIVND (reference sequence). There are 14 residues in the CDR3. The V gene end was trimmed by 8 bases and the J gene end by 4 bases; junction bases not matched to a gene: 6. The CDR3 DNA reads TGTGCCAGTGGATCGGACAGGGGGCCCTATGGCTACACCTTC. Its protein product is CASGSDRGPYGYTF.

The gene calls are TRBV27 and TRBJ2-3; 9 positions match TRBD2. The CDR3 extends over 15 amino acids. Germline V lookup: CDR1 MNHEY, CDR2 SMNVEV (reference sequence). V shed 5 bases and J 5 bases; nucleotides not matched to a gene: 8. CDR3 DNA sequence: TGTGCCAGCAGTGTAATAGCGGGAGCACGAGATACGCAGTATTTT. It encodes CASSVIAGARDTQYF.

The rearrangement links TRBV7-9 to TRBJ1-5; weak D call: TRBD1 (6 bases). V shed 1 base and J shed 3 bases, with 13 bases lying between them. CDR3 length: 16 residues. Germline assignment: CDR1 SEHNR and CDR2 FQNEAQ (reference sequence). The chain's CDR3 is CASSLVGRGDNQPQHF. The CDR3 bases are TGTGCCAGCAGCTTAGTAGGCAGGGGTGACAATCAGCCCCAGCATTTT.

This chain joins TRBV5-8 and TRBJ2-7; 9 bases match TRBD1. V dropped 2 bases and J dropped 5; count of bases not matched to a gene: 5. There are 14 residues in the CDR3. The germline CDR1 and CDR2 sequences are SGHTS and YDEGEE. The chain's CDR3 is CASSFRDRAHEQYF. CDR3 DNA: TGTGCCAGCAGCTTCCGGGACAGGGCCCACGAGCAGTACTTC.

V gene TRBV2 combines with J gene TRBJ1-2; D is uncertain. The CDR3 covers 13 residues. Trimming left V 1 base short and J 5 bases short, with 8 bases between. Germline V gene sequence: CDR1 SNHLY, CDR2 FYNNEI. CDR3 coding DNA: TGTGCCAGCAGTGAAGAAGGACTTTATGGCTACACCTTC. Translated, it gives CASSEEGLYGYTF.